These 19 T cell receptor beta chains originate from one sample sequenced in a study of blood T cell repertoires in COVID-19. Generated by immunoSEQ multiplex PCR, the TCRdb table keeps only in-frame clones and is missing some. The table shows approximately 260,000 clones, with approximately 84% occurring only once. The sequenced sample was PBMCs or T cells enriched from blood (not recorded which). The source is a man aged 45-65 years who had recovered from COVID-19.

The sample holds one count of this clone. This chain connects TRBV28 to TRBJ2-5; the match to TRBD1 covers 9 bases. The germline V gene encodes CDR1 MDHEN and CDR2 SYDVKM. The J segment lost 1 base and the V segment lost 7 bases, leaving 7 bases of the junction unmatched. The CDR3 covers 15 residues. The CDR3 region has the DNA TGTGCCAGCAAGGTCCGGGACAGGGTCCAAGAGACCCAGTACTTC. Translating it yields CASKVRDRVQETQYF.

The chain employs TRBV2 and TRBJ1-6; 10 bases map to TRBD1. This CDR3 has 17 amino acids. Germline CDR1 and CDR2: SNHLY and FYNNEI. J gave up 7 bases and V 6 bases, and 12 bases lay outside the gene matches. The CDR3 reads CASSSLGQGVGNSPLHF. The CDR3 nucleotides read TGTGCCAGCAGCAGCCTCGGACAGGGGGTGGGAAATTCACCCCTCCACTTT.

The rearrangement joins TRBV5-1 to TRBJ1-6; D remains unclear. Trimming shortened V by 7 bases and J by 1 base, and 9 bases separated the two germline ends. Germline CDR1 and CDR2: SGHRS and YFSETQ. The CDR3 covers 14 residues. The CDR3 spells CASWSGSYNSPLHF. CDR3 nucleotide sequence: TGCGCCAGCTGGAGTGGGTCCTATAATTCACCCCTCCACTTT. Together with reference TRBV5-1 and TRBJ1-6, the CDR3 gives the full variable domain: KAGVTQTPRYLIKTRGQQVTLSCSPISGHRSVSWYQQTPGQGLQFLFEYFSETQRNKGNFPGRFSGRQFSNSRSEMNVSTLELGDSALYLCASWSGSYNSPLHFGNGTRLTVT.

The rearrangement links TRBV5-1 to TRBJ1-2; no reliable D call. Looked up from germline, CDR1 is SGHRS and CDR2 is YFSETQ. Deletions cut 0 bases from V and 4 bases from J, with 10 bases between. The CDR3 spans 14 residues. The CDR3 loop is CASSLAVNSYGYTF. The CDR3 region has the DNA TGCGCCAGCAGCTTGGCTGTCAACTCCTATGGCTACACCTTC.

For this clone: Other DNA sequences in the same sample also yield this CDR3. The V and J genes are TRBV15 and TRBJ2-7; D ambiguous. Per the germline V gene, CDR1 is LNHNV and CDR2 is YYDKDF (reference sequence). The V gene lost 2 bases and the J gene lost 4 bases, with 6 bases spanning the gap. CDR3 length equals 12 residues. The CDR3 spells CATSRPGYEQYF. The DNA for the CDR3 is TGTGCCACCAGCAGACCCGGTTACGAGCAGTACTTC.

This clone was observed a single time. This rearrangement joins TRBV6-5 to TRBJ1-1; D is uncertain. Germline V lookup: CDR1 MNHEY, CDR2 SVGAGI. V lost 7 bases, J lost 3 bases, and 6 bases lay in between. This CDR3 has 11 amino acids. This CDR3 reads CASTGYTEAFF. In DNA form, the CDR3 reads TGTGCCAGCACAGGTTACACTGAAGCTTTCTTT.

CDR3 DNA: TGTGCCAGCAGCTTTACAGGGGGCGCATTCACCTTC. This sequence encodes CASSFTGGAFTF. V usage is TRBV7-3 and J usage is TRBJ1-2; the match to TRBD1 covers 9 bases. The CDR3 is made up of 12 amino acids. V trimming: 3 bases; J trimming: 13 bases; junction bases outside the gene matches: 6. Germline assignment: CDR1 SGHTA and CDR2 FQGTGA.

V usage is TRBV28 and J usage is TRBJ1-5; TRBD1 matches 7 bases. CDR3 length: 15 amino acids. CDR1 and CDR2 from the germline V gene are MDHEN and SYDVKM. V shed 10 bases and J 7 bases; nucleotides not matched to a gene: 16. The CDR3 bases are TGTGCCACCCATGCATCAGGGGGGATAAGACAGCCCCAGCATTTT. Translating it yields CATHASGGIRQPQHF.

The rearrangement uses TRBV5-6 and TRBJ2-7; possible D gene TRBD2, 6 bases. The V end was cut by 4 bases, the J end by 0 bases, with 8 bases between. CDR1 is SGHDT and CDR2 is YYEEEE in the germline V gene. CDR3 length: 13 amino acids. CDR3 residues: CASSPGGSYEQYF. CDR3 in DNA: TGTGCCAGCAGCCCCGGGGGCTCCTACGAGCAGTACTTC. The full variable domain, with the rest looked up from reference TRBV5-6 and TRBJ2-7, is DAGVTQSPTHLIKTRGQQVTLRCSPKSGHDTVSWYQQALGQGPQFIFQYYEEEERQRGNFPDRFSGHQFPNYSSELNVNALLLGDSALYLCASSPGGSYEQYFGPGTRLTVT.

The chain links TRBV28 to TRBJ2-3, with D perhaps matching TRBD2 (7 bases). This CDR3 spans 15 amino acids. With 2 bases removed from V and 4 bases from J, the gap between germline ends came to 13 bases. Germline V lookup: CDR1 MDHEN, CDR2 SYDVKM. The CDR3: CASSLRGRGADTQYF. CDR3 DNA: TGTGCCAGCAGTTTACGAGGGAGGGGGGCAGATACGCAGTATTTT.

The rearrangement uses TRBV7-9 and TRBJ1-1, with 10 nucleotides matching TRBD1. Germline CDR1 is SEHNR and CDR2 is FQNEAQ (reference sequence). V gave up 5 bases and J gave up 1 base; unmatched junction bases: 4. The CDR3 sequence is 15 residues long. The DNA for the CDR3 is TGTGCCAGCAGCGTGGGACAGGGGAGGAACACTGAAGCTTTCTTT. Translated, it gives CASSVGQGRNTEAFF.

The chain couples TRBV23-1 to TRBJ2-2; 9 bases align to TRBD1. Being an ORF, TRBV23-1 has a function that is uncertain. CDR3 length equals 15 residues. V dropped 8 bases and J dropped 5; count of bases not matched to a gene: 9. The CDR3 loop is CASGGQGGLTGELFF. CDR3 coding DNA: TGCGCCAGCGGGGGACAGGGAGGGTTGACCGGGGAGCTGTTTTTT.

On this clone: Other DNA variants within this sample encode the same CDR3. The V and J genes are TRBV11-2 and TRBJ2-1; 9 nucleotides agree with TRBD2. CDR3 size: 14 residues. With V trimmed by 3 bases and J by 7 bases, 4 bases remained unmatched. Germline CDR1 is SGHAT and CDR2 is FQNNGV. The CDR3 DNA reads as TGTGCCAGCAGCTTCTCTCTAGCGGGAAATGAGCAGTTCTTC. Translating it yields CASSFSLAGNEQFF.

V is TRBV7-8 and J is TRBJ2-3; 8 positions match TRBD1. V shed 5 bases, J shed 7 bases, and the junction held 14 bases outside the gene matches. Germline-derived CDR1 and CDR2 are SGHVS and FQNEAQ. The CDR3 contains 16 residues. CDR3 protein: CASSPTPGGGPNTQYF. The CDR3 DNA is TGTGCCAGCAGCCCAACCCCAGGGGGCGGTCCGAATACGCAGTATTTT. The full variable domain, in which reference TRBV7-8 and TRBJ2-3 provide the parts outside the CDR3, is GAGVSQSPRYKVAKRGQDVALRCDPISGHVSLFWYQQALGQGPEFLTYFQNEAQLDKSGLPSDRFFAERPEGSVSTLKIQRTQQEDSAVYLCASSPTPGGGPNTQYFGPGTRLTVL.

V is TRBV28 and J is TRBJ1-2; maybe TRBD1 (6 bases). From germline, CDR1 is MDHEN and CDR2 SYDVKM. The CDR3 has 15 amino acids. V was clipped by 3 bases and J by 0 bases, with 11 bases between them. This CDR3 is CASSFHDRTNYGYTF. CDR3 nucleotide sequence: TGTGCCAGCAGTTTTCATGACAGGACTAACTATGGCTACACCTTC.

V gene TRBV28 combines with J gene TRBJ2-4; D uncertain. The CDR3 runs to 14 residues. V was clipped by 5 bases and J by 0 bases, with 8 bases between them. Germline V gene lookup returns CDR1 MDHEN and CDR2 SYDVKM. As DNA, the CDR3 is TGTGCCAGCAGTGTCCCCGTAGCCAAAAACATTCAGTACTTC. Its protein is CASSVPVAKNIQYF.

This clone was picked up one time. The chain carries TRBV11-1 and TRBJ1-2; D possibly corresponds to TRBD1 (5 bases). CDR1 and CDR2 (germline): SGHAT, FQDESV (reference sequence). V was cut by 2 bases and J by 7 bases, with 11 bases left in between. The CDR3 extends over 13 amino acids. The CDR3 here is CASSLIRGGGYTF. CDR3 bases: TGTGCCAGCAGCTTAATTAGGGGCGGTGGCTACACCTTC.

There are many counts of this clone. The same CDR3 arises from other DNA sequences in this sample as well. This sequence joins TRBV11-2 and TRBJ1-1; no definite D call. Germline CDR1 is SGHAT and CDR2 is FQNNGV. The ends were cut back, 2 bases at V and 5 bases at J, with 6 bases in the middle. The CDR3 is 12 residues long. CDR3 nucleotide sequence: TGTGCCAGCAGCTTAAGCGGGACTGAAGCTTTCTTT. Encoded protein: CASSLSGTEAFF.

This chain links TRBV28 with TRBJ2-1; 9 nucleotides align to TRBD2. The ends lost 8 bases at V and 5 bases at J; junction bases unmatched: 7. The CDR3 spans 14 residues. CDR1 and CDR2 from the germline V gene are MDHEN and SYDVKM. This CDR3 reads CASERAGGNNEQFF. In DNA, the CDR3 is TGTGCCAGCGAGAGAGCGGGAGGTAACAATGAGCAGTTCTTC.